This TCR beta chain was recovered during a study of shared clonotypes between healthy human individuals. The germline CDR1 and CDR2 sequences are SGHVS and FQNEAQ. V was shortened by 1 base and J by 5 bases, with 8 bases between the two germline ends. The CDR3 is 13 residues long. Selected positively for CCR7 and CD45RO-negative, naive CD8 cells excluded terminally differentiated effector memory CD45RA+ cells. Sequenced by immunoSEQ multiplex PCR; TCRdb stores in-frame clones only, minus some. Of fewer than 1 million clones in the sample, approximately 97% were seen once. The sample was naive CD8+ T cells sorted from blood. The sequence derives from a man younger than 45 in good health. The chain is built from TRBV7-8 and TRBJ1-1, with D hard to call. The CDR3 DNA follows: TGTGCCAGCAGCTTAGATATTGCGACTGAAGCTTTCTTT. Residues: CASSLDIATEAFF.